These 8 T cell receptor beta chains were sequenced from one sample in a study of cytomegalovirus exposure and HLA in healthy donors. PCR amplification relied on 60 Vbeta primers (plus 13 Jbeta primers). Libraries were prepared by immunoSEQ multiplex PCR; TCRdb keeps only in-frame clonotypes and omits some of them. The sample lists more than 90,000 clones; roughly four fifths were seen once. The sequenced sample was PBMCs. These receptors all come from a human donor in good health.

J is TRBJ1-1 and V is TRBV5-5, with TRBD1 matching 7 bases. Trimming cost V 2 bases and J 7 bases; bases outside gene matches: 8. Germline V gives CDR1 SGHKS, CDR2 YYEKEE (reference sequence). This CDR3 contains 14 residues. The CDR3 bases are TGTGCCAGCAGCTTACTAGACAGGGTTGGTGAAGCTTTCTTT. Translated: CASSLLDRVGEAFF.

The V gene is TRBV7-9, the J gene TRBJ1-2; TRBD1 matches at 7 bases. The germline CDR1 and CDR2 sequences are SEHNR and FQNEAQ (reference sequence). V dropped 5 bases and J dropped 7; count of bases not matched to a gene: 7. CDR3 length: 13 residues. The CDR3 DNA reads TGTGCCAGCAGCCCTGGGCAGGGGGGTGGCTACACCTTC. Translating it yields CASSPGQGGGYTF.

In this sample, this clone turned up once. The V gene is TRBV15, the J gene TRBJ1-6; D possibly corresponds to TRBD1 (5 bases). The germline V gene encodes CDR1 LNHNV and CDR2 YYDKDF (reference sequence). Trimming left V 1 base short and J 5 bases short, with 12 bases between. This CDR3 is 16 amino acids long. The chain's CDR3 is CATSRGAGPNNSPLHF. The DNA of the CDR3 is TGTGCCACCAGCAGAGGGGCAGGGCCGAATAATTCACCCCTCCACTTT.

The chain joins TRBV2 to TRBJ1-5; a possible D gene is TRBD1 (5 bases). The CDR3 has 13 residues. Per the germline V gene, CDR1 is SNHLY and CDR2 is FYNNEI. With 1 base removed from V and 4 bases from J, the gap between germline ends came to 5 bases. The CDR3 DNA reads TGTGCCAGCAGTGAAGGACAGAATCAGCCCCAGCATTTT. Protein product: CASSEGQNQPQHF.

J is TRBJ2-1 and V is TRBV27; D is possibly TRBD2 (6 bases). Germline V gene sequence: CDR1 MNHEY, CDR2 SMNVEV (reference sequence). The CDR3 totals 14 residues. V was pared by 7 bases and J by 9 bases, with 19 bases between. Here the CDR3 reads CASTPYWGRCEQFF. The CDR3 region has the DNA TGTGCCAGCACCCCTTATTGGGGGAGGTGTGAGCAGTTCTTC.

V is TRBV5-1 and J is TRBJ1-1; D uncertain. CDR1 is SGHRS, CDR2 YFSETQ, per germline. CDR3 length equals 13 residues. V was cut by 3 bases and J by 0 bases, with 6 bases left in between. The CDR3 DNA is TGCGCCAGCAGCTCGGACTTGAACACTGAAGCTTTCTTT. Translation: CASSSDLNTEAFF. Full variable domain (remainder filled in from reference TRBV5-1 and TRBJ1-1): KAGVTQTPRYLIKTRGQQVTLSCSPISGHRSVSWYQQTPGQGLQFLFEYFSETQRNKGNFPGRFSGRQFSNSRSEMNVSTLELGDSALYLCASSSDLNTEAFFGQGTRLTVV.

The gene calls are TRBV29-1 and TRBJ2-5; D is possibly TRBD1 (6 bases). The DNA end favors TRBJ2-7, so the J call may be wrong. This CDR3 region has 14 residues. CDR1 is SQVTM, CDR2 ANQGSEA, per germline. The CDR3 is CSAGDTQATYEQYF. CDR3 nucleotides: TGCAGCGCCGGGGACACCCAAGCTACCTACGAGCAGTACTTC.

This clone was recorded once. The chain carries TRBV5-4 and TRBJ2-5; tentative D call: TRBD1 (6 bases). The closer fit of TRBJ2-7 to the DNA end suggests the J call may be wrong. CDR1 is SGHNT, CDR2 YYREEE, per germline (reference sequence). This CDR3 has 14 residues. The CDR3 nucleotides are TGTGCCAGCAGCTGGGGGCGTTCATCCTACGAGCAGTACTTC. As protein: CASSWGRSSYEQYF.